The T cell receptor beta chain described here comes from a study of CD8+ T cells in alopecia areata. Extraction and reverse transcription of RNA yielded cDNA as the sequencing template. The method was immunoSEQ multiplex PCR; TCRdb's version includes in-frame clones alone and lacks a portion of them. The repertoire holds more than 95,000 clones, under 65% seen once, with around 5.4% in the top ten. Stated treatment: oral pan-JAK inhibitor, 5-10 mg twice daily. PBMCs provided sorted CD4+ and CD8+ T cells. The study, taken as a whole, reports: In scalp samples, resident alphabeta T cells of normal skin are also sequenced.

With respect to this clone: Its specificity is unknown.

The CDR3 runs to 11 residues. Germline V gene sequence: CDR1 SQVTM, CDR2 ANQGSEA. V was cut by 2 bases and J by 8 bases, with 10 bases left in between. The rearrangement uses TRBV29-1 and TRBJ2-7; D gene unclear. The sequencing used CD4+ T cells sorted from blood, collected at week 4, from a patient treated with tofacitinib. This TCR derives from a human donor with alopecia areata. The CDR3 is CSVERQLKQYF. The CDR3 DNA reads TGCAGCGTTGAAAGGCAGCTTAAGCAGTACTTC.